This entry lists 27 T cell receptor beta chains sequenced from one sample in a study of blood T cell repertoires in COVID-19. Sequenced by immunoSEQ multiplex PCR; TCRdb stores in-frame clones only, minus some. The table shows 110,000 to 150,000 clones, with less than 85% occurring only once. Sequenced sample: peripheral blood. The origin of the receptors is a woman older than 75 in a cohort sampled during active or convalescent COVID-19.

This chain links TRBV2 with TRBJ1-6, with D perhaps matching TRBD1 (6 bases). The CDR3 contains 15 residues. Trimming shortened V by 7 bases and J by 4 bases, and 14 bases separated the two germline ends. From germline, CDR1 is SNHLY and CDR2 FYNNEI. In nucleotides, the CDR3 is TGTGCCAGCACGTTTACAGGGCTATATAATTCACCCCTCCACTTT. The encoded protein is CASTFTGLYNSPLHF.

This rearrangement joins TRBV18 to TRBJ1-5, with D perhaps matching TRBD1 (5 bases). Trimming cost V 3 bases and J 5 bases, with 8 bases left between them. This CDR3 contains 13 residues. Looked up from germline, CDR1 is KGHSH and CDR2 is LQKENI. The CDR3 protein is CASSPGLDQPQHF. In DNA, the CDR3 is TGTGCCAGCTCACCGGGACTGGATCAGCCCCAGCATTTT.

This clone was found a few times. Other DNA sequences in this sample translate to the same CDR3. The chain links TRBV3-1 (or the pseudogene TRBV3-2) to TRBJ2-7; D is ambiguous. The CDR3 runs 12 residues. Trimming cost V 1 base and J 1 base, with 2 bases left between them. The germline gives CDR1 LGHDT, CDR2 YNNKEL (reference sequence). The CDR3 is CASSQVSYEQYF. CDR3 nucleotides: TGTGCCAGCAGCCAAGTATCCTACGAGCAGTACTTC.

This clone has only one observation. The chain combines TRBV9 with TRBJ1-4; TRBD1 agrees at 7 bases. The CDR3 length is 15 residues. Per germline, CDR1 SGDLS and CDR2 YYNGEE. Trimming at V came to 4 bases and at J to 8 bases, leaving 11 bases not matched to a gene. CDR3: CASSLTDRAGEKLFF. The CDR3 DNA reads as TGTGCCAGCAGCCTAACCGACAGGGCGGGCGAAAAACTGTTTTTT. The full variable domain, its missing parts supplied by reference TRBV9 and TRBJ1-4, is DSGVTQTPKHLITATGQRVTLRCSPRSGDLSVYWYQQSLDQGLQFLIQYYNGEERAKGNILERFSAQQFPDLHSELNLSSLELGDSALYFCASSLTDRAGEKLFFGSGTQLSVL.

This chain uses TRBV19 with TRBJ1-1; TRBD1 matches 7 bases. Germline lookup yields CDR1 LNHDA and CDR2 SQIVND (reference sequence). V gave up 6 bases and J gave up 5 bases; unmatched junction bases: 9. CDR3 length: 14 amino acids. CDR3: CASRRITGVTEAFF. The CDR3 nucleotides are TGTGCCAGTAGGAGGATTACAGGGGTTACTGAAGCTTTCTTT.

The chain joins TRBV5-1 to TRBJ2-2; weak D call: TRBD2 (6 bases). Per germline, CDR1 SGHRS and CDR2 YFSETQ. The V end was cut by 1 base, the J end by 5 bases, with 12 bases between. CDR3 size: 15 residues. CDR3 DNA sequence: TGCGCCAGCAGCTTGTGGCAGGCGGGGACCGGGGAGCTGTTTTTT. It is translated as CASSLWQAGTGELFF.

The chain is built from TRBV7-9 and TRBJ2-3; no reliable D call. Germline V gene sequence: CDR1 SEHNR, CDR2 FQNEAQ (reference sequence). The CDR3 extends over 16 amino acids. The V end was cut by 3 bases, the J end by 0 bases, with 13 bases between. The CDR3 coding sequence is TGTGCCAGCAGCTTCTCCGCCCTCGGGAGCACAGATACGCAGTATTTT. Its protein is CASSFSALGSTDTQYF. The full variable domain, completed using reference TRBV7-9 and TRBJ2-3, is DTGVSQNPRHKITKRGQNVTFRCDPISEHNRLYWYRQTLGQGPEFLTYFQNEAQLEKSRLLSDRFSAERPKGSFSTLEIQRTEQGDSAMYLCASSFSALGSTDTQYFGPGTRLTVL.

V usage is TRBV9 and J usage is TRBJ2-1; a possible D gene is TRBD1 (5 bases). CDR3 length: 15 amino acids. The V and J ends lost 4 bases and 4 bases respectively, with 15 bases between them. CDR1 and CDR2 from the germline V gene are SGDLS and YYNGEE. CDR3 nucleotide sequence: TGTGCCAGCAGCCCCATCCTCCCAGGGTACAATGAGCAGTTCTTC. Protein product: CASSPILPGYNEQFF.

This clone was detected a few times. The rearrangement uses TRBV11-2 and TRBJ1-2, with D tentatively TRBD1 (6 bases). The V gene lost 5 bases and the J gene lost 2 bases, with 15 bases spanning the gap. This CDR3 is 15 amino acids long. In germline, CDR1 is SGHAT, CDR2 FQNNGV. The CDR3 DNA reads as TGTGCCAGCAGCCCAATAACGAGGGGGAACTATGGCTACACCTTC. As protein: CASSPITRGNYGYTF. The complete variable domain, with remaining parts taken from reference TRBV11-2 and TRBJ1-2, reads EAGVAQSPRYKIIEKRQSVAFWCNPISGHATLYWYQQILGQGPKLLIQFQNNGVVDDSQLPKDRFSAERLKGVDSTLKIQPAKLEDSAVYLCASSPITRGNYGYTFGSGTRLTVV.

The chain uses TRBV4-2 and TRBJ2-2; D not resolved. There are 16 residues in the CDR3. V was clipped by 0 bases and J by 1 base, with 9 bases between them. Germline CDR1 LGHNA, CDR2 YNFKEQ. For the CDR3, the DNA is TGTGCCAGCAGCCAAGATTATGGCCAGAACACCGGGGAGCTGTTTTTT. Encoded protein: CASSQDYGQNTGELFF.

This chain links TRBV15 with TRBJ2-3; 14 bases map to TRBD2. CDR1 and CDR2 (germline): LNHNV, YYDKDF (reference sequence). This CDR3 region has 20 residues. V dropped 0 bases and J dropped 0; count of bases not matched to a gene: 8. The CDR3 nucleotides are TGTGCCACCAGCAGAGATGCTATGACTAGCGGGGGGGCCAGCACAGATACGCAGTATTTT. It translates to CATSRDAMTSGGASTDTQYF.

The genes are TRBV7-2 and TRBJ2-1; perhaps TRBD1 as D (6 bases). V lost 1 base, J lost 9 bases, and 13 bases lay in between. The CDR3 contains 14 residues. Germline values: CDR1 SGHTA, CDR2 FQGNSA. DNA for the CDR3: TGTGCCAGCAGCTTAGGGGGGTACAGGGCTGAGCAGTTCTTC. Its protein is CASSLGGYRAEQFF.

The genes are TRBV2 and TRBJ1-1; 8 nucleotides align to TRBD1. V lost 3 bases to trimming and J lost 11 bases; unmatched junction nucleotides: 17. CDR3 size: 16 residues. Germline V lookup: CDR1 SNHLY, CDR2 FYNNEI. The CDR3 region has the DNA TGTGCCAGCAGTGATGGCCCCGGGACAGGAGGGATTAGGGCTTTCTTT. Amino acids: CASSDGPGTGGIRAFF. Drawing the rest from reference TRBV2 and TRBJ1-1, the complete variable domain is EPEVTQTPSHQVTQMGQEVILRCVPISNHLYFYWYRQILGQKVEFLVSFYNNEISEKSEIFDDQFSVERPDGSNFTLKIRSTKLEDSAMYFCASSDGPGTGGIRAFFGQGTRLTVV.

This chain uses TRBV11-2 with TRBJ1-1; D call uncertain. The CDR3 consists of 19 residues. Germline V gene lookup returns CDR1 SGHAT and CDR2 FQNNGV. Deletions cut 0 bases from V and 0 bases from J, with 20 bases between. The CDR3 reads CASSLDPRILFPVNTEAFF. DNA of the CDR3: TGTGCCAGCAGCTTAGATCCTCGAATTCTATTCCCGGTGAACACTGAAGCTTTCTTT.

Worth noting for this clone: One junction end does not reproduce the germline sequence, and a read error may be involved. The CDR3 DNA sequence: TGTGCTAGCAGCCCCGGTGTCGGGGGGGCAGTTGGGGAGACCCAGTACTTC. Translating it yields CASSPGVGGAVGETQYF. V is TRBV7-7 and J is TRBJ2-5; 8 nucleotides line up with TRBD2. CDR1 and CDR2 (germline): SSHAT, FNYEAQ (reference sequence). This CDR3 comprises 17 residues.

The V and J genes are TRBV2 and TRBJ2-2; a possible D gene is TRBD1 (6 bases). CDR3 length: 16 amino acids. CDR1 and CDR2 (germline): SNHLY, FYNNEI. V lost 5 bases and J 2 bases, leaving 15 bases between the germline ends. The CDR3 is CASSFEQGPNTGELFF. DNA of the CDR3: TGTGCCAGCAGTTTCGAGCAGGGGCCTAACACCGGGGAGCTGTTTTTT.

V is TRBV2 and J is TRBJ1-2; 9 bases fit TRBD1. Germline CDR1 SNHLY, CDR2 FYNNEI. The CDR3 is made up of 14 amino acids. V dropped 11 bases and J dropped 4; count of bases not matched to a gene: 11. CDR3: CAGAGTGPIYGYTF. The CDR3 coding sequence is TGTGCCGGGGCCGGGACAGGGCCTATCTATGGCTACACCTTC.

The V call is TRBV19, the J call TRBJ1-2; weak D call: TRBD1 (6 bases). V lost 4 bases to trimming and J lost 2 bases, with 11 bases between them. The germline CDR1 and CDR2 sequences are LNHDA and SQIVND (reference sequence). The CDR3 sequence is 14 residues long. In DNA form, the CDR3 reads TGTGCCAGTAGTAGGCCAGGGGAGAACTATGGCTACACCTTC. It encodes CASSRPGENYGYTF. Looking up the rest from reference TRBV19 and TRBJ1-2 gives the full variable domain: DGGITQSPKYLFRKEGQNVTLSCEQNLNHDAMYWYRQDPGQGLRLIYYSQIVNDFQKGDIAEGYSVSREKKESFPLTVTSAQKNPTAFYLCASSRPGENYGYTFGSGTRLTVV.

V and J are TRBV7-2 and TRBJ1-1; 10 bases match TRBD1. This CDR3 has 15 residues. V lost 2 bases to trimming and J lost 4 bases; unmatched junction nucleotides: 4. CDR1 and CDR2 from the germline V gene are SGHTA and FQGNSA. The CDR3 protein is CASSLPRTGGTEAFF. DNA of the CDR3: TGTGCCAGCAGCTTACCCAGGACAGGGGGCACTGAAGCTTTCTTT.

The chain employs TRBV2 and TRBJ1-3, with D perhaps TRBD1 (6 bases). CDR3 length equals 14 residues. Deletions cut 6 bases from V and 4 bases from J, with 13 bases between. CDR1 and CDR2 from the germline V gene are SNHLY and FYNNEI. The CDR3 protein is CASRGQGRGNTIYF. CDR3 nucleotides: TGTGCCAGCAGGGGGCAGGGGAGAGGAAACACCATATATTTT.

V and J are TRBV6-5 and TRBJ2-7; TRBD1 aligns across 9 bases. CDR1 and CDR2 from the germline V gene are MNHEY and SVGAGI. V lost 0 bases to trimming and J lost 3 bases; unmatched junction nucleotides: 3. This CDR3 is built from 15 residues. In nucleotides, the CDR3 is TGTGCCAGCAGTTACTCGGGGACAGGGAACTACGAGCAGTACTTC. This codes for CASSYSGTGNYEQYF.

The chain links TRBV7-3 to TRBJ1-1; 7 nucleotides agree with TRBD1. Germline lookup yields CDR1 SGHTA and CDR2 FQGTGA. This CDR3 is 17 amino acids long. Losses at the gene ends were 7 bases for V and 3 bases for J; bases not matched to a gene: 17. CDR3 DNA: TGTGCCAGCATTTTAGGACAGGCGACCCCATTGGACACTGAAGCTTTCTTT. Its protein is CASILGQATPLDTEAFF.

This rearrangement joins TRBV6-1 to TRBJ2-7; 11 bases agree with TRBD1. This CDR3 comprises 15 residues. The ends lost 0 bases at V and 4 bases at J; junction bases unmatched: 2. Germline CDR1 reads MNHNS; CDR2 reads SASEGT. CDR3 protein: CASSEAGTGGYEQYF. The CDR3 DNA follows: TGTGCCAGCAGTGAAGCCGGGACAGGGGGGTACGAGCAGTACTTC.

This rearrangement joins TRBV7-2 to TRBJ2-3, with D possibly TRBD2 on 5 matching bases. The CDR3 has 15 amino acids. Deletions cut 1 base from V and 4 bases from J, with 12 bases between. Looked up from germline, CDR1 is SGHTA and CDR2 is FQGNSA. CDR3 amino acids: CASSLGPSLADTQYF. DNA of the CDR3: TGTGCCAGCAGCTTAGGCCCTAGCCTGGCAGATACGCAGTATTTT.

This clone was recorded only once. V usage is TRBV9 and J usage is TRBJ2-7; 12 bases line up with TRBD1. CDR3 length equals 15 residues. Germline V gives CDR1 SGDLS, CDR2 YYNGEE. The V and J ends lost 1 base and 6 bases, in that order; junction bases with no gene match: 5. Here the CDR3 reads CASSVTGTGGTEQYF. In DNA, the CDR3 is TGTGCCAGCAGCGTAACCGGGACAGGGGGCACCGAGCAGTACTTC.

The V and J genes are TRBV5-1 and TRBJ1-1, with D possibly being TRBD1 (5 bases). Trimming pared 1 base from V and 1 base from J, leaving 8 bases between. The CDR3 length is 14 residues. Germline CDR1 SGHRS, CDR2 YFSETQ. As DNA, the CDR3 is TGCGCCAGCAGCTTGCAGGGCCCGAACACTGAAGCTTTCTTT. As protein: CASSLQGPNTEAFF.

This chain links TRBV11-3 with TRBJ2-2; D is perhaps TRBD1 (6 bases). The CDR3 is 13 residues long. CDR1 and CDR2 (germline): SGHNT, YENEEA. The V gene lost 2 bases and the J gene lost 7 bases, with 8 bases spanning the gap. CDR3 in amino acids: CASSLQGFGELFF. The CDR3 nucleotides read TGTGCCAGCAGCTTACAGGGGTTCGGGGAGCTGTTTTTT.